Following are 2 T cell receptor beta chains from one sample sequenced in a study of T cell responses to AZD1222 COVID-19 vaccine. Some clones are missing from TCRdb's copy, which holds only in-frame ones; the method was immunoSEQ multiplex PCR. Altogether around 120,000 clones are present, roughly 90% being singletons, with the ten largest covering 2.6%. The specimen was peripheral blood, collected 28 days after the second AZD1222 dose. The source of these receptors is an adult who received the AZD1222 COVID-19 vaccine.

CDR3 coding DNA: TGTGCCAGCAGCTTAGCGGCCGGACTGGGTTCACCCCTCCACTTT. Protein: CASSLAAGLGSPLHF. The chain recombines TRBV7-8 with TRBJ1-6, with D uncertain. The CDR3 contains 15 residues. Trimming cost V 0 bases and J 9 bases, with 12 bases left between them. Looked up from germline, CDR1 is SGHVS and CDR2 is FQNEAQ.

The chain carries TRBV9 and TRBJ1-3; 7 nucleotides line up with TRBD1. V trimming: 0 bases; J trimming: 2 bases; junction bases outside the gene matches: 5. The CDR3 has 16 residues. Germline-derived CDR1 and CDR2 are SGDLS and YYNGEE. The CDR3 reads CASSVAVTGAGNTIYF. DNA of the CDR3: TGTGCCAGCAGCGTAGCCGTCACAGGGGCTGGAAACACCATATATTTT.